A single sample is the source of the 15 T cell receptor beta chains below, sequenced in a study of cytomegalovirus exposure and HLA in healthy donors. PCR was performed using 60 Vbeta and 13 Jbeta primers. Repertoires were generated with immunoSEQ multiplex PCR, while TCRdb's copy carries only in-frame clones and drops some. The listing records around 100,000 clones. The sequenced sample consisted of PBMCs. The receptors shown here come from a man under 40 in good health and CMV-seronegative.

The DNA of the CDR3 is TGTGCCAGCAGCTTCGGACAGCGAAACACCATATATTTT. It is translated as CASSFGQRNTIYF. The rearrangement links TRBV11-3 to TRBJ1-3, with a tentative D call TRBD1 (6 bases). The CDR3 runs 13 residues. Germline values: CDR1 SGHNT, CDR2 YENEEA. V shed 3 bases and J shed 5 bases, with 8 bases lying between them.

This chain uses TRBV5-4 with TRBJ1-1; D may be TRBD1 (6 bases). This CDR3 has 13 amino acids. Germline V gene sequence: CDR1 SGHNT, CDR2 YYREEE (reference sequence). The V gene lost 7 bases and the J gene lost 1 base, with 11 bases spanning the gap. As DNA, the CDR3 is TGTGCCAGCCGAGGGGGACAGAACACTGAAGCTTTCTTT. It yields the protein CASRGGQNTEAFF.

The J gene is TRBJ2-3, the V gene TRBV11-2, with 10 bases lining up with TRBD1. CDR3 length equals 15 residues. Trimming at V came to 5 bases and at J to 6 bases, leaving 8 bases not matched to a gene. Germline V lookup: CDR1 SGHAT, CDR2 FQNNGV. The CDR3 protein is CASSLDRGSADTQYF. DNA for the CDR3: TGTGCCAGCAGCCTGGACAGGGGGTCTGCGGATACGCAGTATTTT.

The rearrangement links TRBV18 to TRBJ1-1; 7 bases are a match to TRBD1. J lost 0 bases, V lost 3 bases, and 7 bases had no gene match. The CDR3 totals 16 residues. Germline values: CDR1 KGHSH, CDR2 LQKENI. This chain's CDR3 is CASSPRDSRMNTEAFF. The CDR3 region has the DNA TGTGCCAGCTCACCCCGGGACAGCCGCATGAACACTGAAGCTTTCTTT.

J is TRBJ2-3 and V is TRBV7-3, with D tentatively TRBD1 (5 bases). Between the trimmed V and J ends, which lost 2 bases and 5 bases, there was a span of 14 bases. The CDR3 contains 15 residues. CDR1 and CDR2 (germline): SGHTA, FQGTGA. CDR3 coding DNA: TGTGCCAGCAGCTTACAAGGGGTCCATGGAGATACGCAGTATTTT. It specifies CASSLQGVHGDTQYF.

CDR3 nucleotide sequence: TGTGCCAGCTCACCACGGGGACTCGGAGATGAAGAGACCCAGTACTTC. Protein sequence: CASSPRGLGDEETQYF. The chain employs TRBV18 and TRBJ2-5; D might be TRBD2 (6 bases). Germline assignment: CDR1 KGHSH and CDR2 LQKENI. CDR3 length: 16 residues. Trimming shortened V by 1 base and J by 3 bases, and 15 bases separated the two germline ends.

The CDR3, as DNA: TGTGCCAGCAGCTTAGCGGGACTTGAAGCTTTCTTT. It specifies CASSLAGLEAFF. The V call is TRBV11-2, the J call TRBJ1-1; possibly TRBD1 for D (5 bases). CDR3 length: 12 residues. Germline values: CDR1 SGHAT, CDR2 FQNNGV. Trimming pared 1 base from V and 7 bases from J, leaving 7 bases between.

This chain's CDR3 is CASSLGAAQDTQYF. DNA of the CDR3: TGCGCCAGCAGCTTGGGGGCAGCTCAAGATACGCAGTATTTT. The J gene is TRBJ2-3, the V gene TRBV5-1; D call uncertain. V was shortened by 0 bases and J by 5 bases, with 10 bases between the two germline ends. CDR3 length equals 14 residues. Germline CDR1 is SGHRS and CDR2 is YFSETQ.

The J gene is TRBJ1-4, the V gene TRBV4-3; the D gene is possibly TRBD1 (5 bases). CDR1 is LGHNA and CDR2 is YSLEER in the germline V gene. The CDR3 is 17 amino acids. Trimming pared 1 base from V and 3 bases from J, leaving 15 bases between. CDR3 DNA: TGCGCCAGCAGCCAAGCGGCAGGGCCGGGGGCTAATGAAAAACTGTTTTTT. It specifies CASSQAAGPGANEKLFF.

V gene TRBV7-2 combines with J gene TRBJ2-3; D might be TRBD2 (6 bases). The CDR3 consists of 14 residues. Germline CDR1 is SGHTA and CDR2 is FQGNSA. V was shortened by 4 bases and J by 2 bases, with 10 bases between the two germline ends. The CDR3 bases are TGTGCCAGCAGCTCGGGACTTTCCACAGATACGCAGTATTTT. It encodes CASSSGLSTDTQYF. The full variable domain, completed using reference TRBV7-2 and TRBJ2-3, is GAGVSQSPSNKVTEKGKDVELRCDPISGHTALYWYRQSLGQGLEFLIYFQGNSAPDKSGLPSDRFSAERTGGSVSTLTIQRTQQEDSAVYLCASSSGLSTDTQYFGPGTRLTVL.

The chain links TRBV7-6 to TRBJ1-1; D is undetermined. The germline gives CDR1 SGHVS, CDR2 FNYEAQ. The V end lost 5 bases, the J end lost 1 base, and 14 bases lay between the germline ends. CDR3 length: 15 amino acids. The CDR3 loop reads CASSRADITNTEAFF. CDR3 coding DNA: TGTGCCAGCAGCCGAGCGGATATTACGAACACTGAAGCTTTCTTT.

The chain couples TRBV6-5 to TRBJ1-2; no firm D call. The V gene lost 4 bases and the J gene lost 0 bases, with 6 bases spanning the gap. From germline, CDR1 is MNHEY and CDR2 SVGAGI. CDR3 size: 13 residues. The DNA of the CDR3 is TGTGCCAGCAGTTTAAATGCTAACTATGGCTACACCTTC. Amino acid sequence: CASSLNANYGYTF.

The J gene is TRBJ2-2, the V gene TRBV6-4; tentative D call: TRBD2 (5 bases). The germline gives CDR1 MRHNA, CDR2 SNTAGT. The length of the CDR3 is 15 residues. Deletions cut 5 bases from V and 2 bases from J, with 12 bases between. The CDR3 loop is CASSSTGFNTGELFF. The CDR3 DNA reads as TGTGCCAGCAGTTCCACGGGGTTCAACACCGGGGAGCTGTTTTTT.

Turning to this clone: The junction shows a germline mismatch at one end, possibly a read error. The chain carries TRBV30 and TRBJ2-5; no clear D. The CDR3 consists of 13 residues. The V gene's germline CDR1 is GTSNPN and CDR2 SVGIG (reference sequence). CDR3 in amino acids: CDWSRLSKETQYF. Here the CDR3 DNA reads TGTGACTGGAGCAGACTGTCCAAAGAGACCCAGTACTTC.

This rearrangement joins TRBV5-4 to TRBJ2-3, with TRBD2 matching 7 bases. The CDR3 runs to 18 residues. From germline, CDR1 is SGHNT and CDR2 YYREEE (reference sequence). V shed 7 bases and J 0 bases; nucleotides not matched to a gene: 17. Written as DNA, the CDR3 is TGTGCCAGCCATGGAGGTAGCGGGTCCCAACCCAGCACAGATACGCAGTATTTT. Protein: CASHGGSGSQPSTDTQYF. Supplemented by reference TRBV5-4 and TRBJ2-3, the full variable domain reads ETGVTQSPTHLIKTRGQQVTLRCSSQSGHNTVSWYQQALGQGPQFIFQYYREEENGRGNFPPRFSGLQFPNYSSELNVNALELDDSALYLCASHGGSGSQPSTDTQYFGPGTRLTVL.